This T cell receptor (beta chain) was captured by sequencing in a study of blood T cell repertoires in COVID-19. Some clones are missing from TCRdb's copy, which holds only in-frame ones; the method was immunoSEQ multiplex PCR. The table shows approximately 150,000 clones, with 60% to 85% occurring only once. From germline, CDR1 is LNHDA and CDR2 SQIVND (reference sequence). The CDR3 covers 15 residues. Trimming removed 5 bases at V and 10 bases at J, with 18 bases between. V gene TRBV19 combines with J gene TRBJ1-6; D possibly corresponds to TRBD1 (5 bases). What was sequenced was peripheral blood. The sequence was collected from a woman aged 60-75 years with COVID-19, enrolled during active disease. DNA for the CDR3: TGTGCCAGTAGTCCTCGGGGCCTTGGGAGGTCACCCCTCCACTTT. Its translation: CASSPRGLGRSPLHF.